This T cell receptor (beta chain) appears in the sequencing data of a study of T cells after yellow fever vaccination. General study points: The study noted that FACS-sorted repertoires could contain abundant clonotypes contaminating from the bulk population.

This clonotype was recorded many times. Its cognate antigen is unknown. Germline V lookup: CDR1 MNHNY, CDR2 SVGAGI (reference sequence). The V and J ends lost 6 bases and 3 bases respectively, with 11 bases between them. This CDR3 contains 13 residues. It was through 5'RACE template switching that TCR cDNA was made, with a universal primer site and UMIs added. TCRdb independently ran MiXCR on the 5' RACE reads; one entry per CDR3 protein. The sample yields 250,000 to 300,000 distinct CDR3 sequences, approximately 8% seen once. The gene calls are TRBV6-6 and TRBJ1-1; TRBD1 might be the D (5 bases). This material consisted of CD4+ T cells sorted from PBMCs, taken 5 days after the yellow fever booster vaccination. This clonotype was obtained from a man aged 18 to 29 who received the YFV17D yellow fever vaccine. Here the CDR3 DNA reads TGTGCCAGCAGGAGGGGACGGGACACTGAAGCTTTCTTT. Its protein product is CASRRGRDTEAFF.